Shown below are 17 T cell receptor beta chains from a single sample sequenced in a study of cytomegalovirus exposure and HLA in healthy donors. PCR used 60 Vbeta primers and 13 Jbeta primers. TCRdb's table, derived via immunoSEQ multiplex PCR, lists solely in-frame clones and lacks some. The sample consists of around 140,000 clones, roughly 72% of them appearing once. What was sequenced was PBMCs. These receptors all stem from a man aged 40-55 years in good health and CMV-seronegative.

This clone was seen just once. The CDR3 region is CASSQERRLSDEQFF. The CDR3 DNA follows: TGCGCCAGCAGCCAAGAGCGGCGACTAAGCGATGAGCAGTTCTTC. V usage is TRBV4-1 and J usage is TRBJ2-1; D may be TRBD2 (5 bases). The CDR3 runs to 15 residues. Germline V gene lookup returns CDR1 MGHRA and CDR2 YSYEKL. V lost 0 bases to trimming and J lost 8 bases, with 14 bases between them.

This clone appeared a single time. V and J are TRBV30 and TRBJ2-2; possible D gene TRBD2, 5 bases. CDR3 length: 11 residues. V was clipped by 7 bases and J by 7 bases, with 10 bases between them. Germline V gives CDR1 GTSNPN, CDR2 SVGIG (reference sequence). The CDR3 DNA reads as TGTGCCTTCCTTCGGGGCGGGGAGCTGTTTTTT. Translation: CAFLRGGELFF.

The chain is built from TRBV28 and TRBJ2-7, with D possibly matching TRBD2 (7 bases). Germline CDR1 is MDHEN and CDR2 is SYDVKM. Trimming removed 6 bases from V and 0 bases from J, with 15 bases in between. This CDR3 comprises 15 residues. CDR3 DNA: TGTGCCAGCAGGGGGGGGGCGGCGAGCTCCTACGAGCAGTACTTC. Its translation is CASRGGAASSYEQYF.

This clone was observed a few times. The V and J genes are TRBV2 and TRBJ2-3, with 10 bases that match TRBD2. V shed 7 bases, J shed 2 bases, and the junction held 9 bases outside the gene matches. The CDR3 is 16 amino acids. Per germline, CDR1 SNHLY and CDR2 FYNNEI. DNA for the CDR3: TGTGCCAGCAACCCTAGCGGGGGCGGCGTCACAGATACGCAGTATTTT. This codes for CASNPSGGGVTDTQYF.

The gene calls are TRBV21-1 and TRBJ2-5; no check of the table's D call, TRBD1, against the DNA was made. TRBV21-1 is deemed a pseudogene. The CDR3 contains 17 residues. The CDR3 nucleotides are TGTGCCAGCAGCAAAGACCGCCGGACAGGGTGGCAAGAGACCCAGTACTTC. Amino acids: CASSKDRRTGWQETQYF.

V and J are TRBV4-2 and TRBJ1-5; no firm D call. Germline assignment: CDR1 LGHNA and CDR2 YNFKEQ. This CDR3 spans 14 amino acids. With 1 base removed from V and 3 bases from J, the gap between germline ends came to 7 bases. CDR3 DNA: TGTGCCAGCAGCCAAGGGGAGGACAATCAGCCCCAGCATTTT. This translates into CASSQGEDNQPQHF.

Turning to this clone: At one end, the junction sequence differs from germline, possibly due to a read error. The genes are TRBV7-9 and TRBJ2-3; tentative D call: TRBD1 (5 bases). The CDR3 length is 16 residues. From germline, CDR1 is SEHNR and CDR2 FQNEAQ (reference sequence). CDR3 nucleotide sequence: TGTTCCAGCAGCCCAGTGGATGCCAGGGGCACAGATACGCAGTATTTT. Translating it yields CSSSPVDARGTDTQYF.

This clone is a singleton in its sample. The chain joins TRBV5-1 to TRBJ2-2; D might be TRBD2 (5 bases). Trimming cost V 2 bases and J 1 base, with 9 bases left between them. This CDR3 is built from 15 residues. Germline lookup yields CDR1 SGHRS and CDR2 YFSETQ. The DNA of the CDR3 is TGCGCCAGCAGCTTCGGCGGAGGGAACACCGGGGAGCTGTTTTTT. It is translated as CASSFGGGNTGELFF.

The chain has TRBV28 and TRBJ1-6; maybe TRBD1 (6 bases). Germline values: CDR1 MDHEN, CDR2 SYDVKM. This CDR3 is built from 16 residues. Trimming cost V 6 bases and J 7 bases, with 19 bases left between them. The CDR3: CASRIEGDGRNSPLHF. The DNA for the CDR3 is TGTGCCAGCAGGATAGAGGGGGACGGGAGGAATTCACCCCTCCACTTT.

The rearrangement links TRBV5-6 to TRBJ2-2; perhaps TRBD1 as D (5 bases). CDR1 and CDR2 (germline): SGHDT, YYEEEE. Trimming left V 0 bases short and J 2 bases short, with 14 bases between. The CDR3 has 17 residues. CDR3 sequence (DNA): TGTGCCAGCAGCTTGGTCCAAAGACAGATCAACACCGGGGAGCTGTTTTTT. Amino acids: CASSLVQRQINTGELFF.

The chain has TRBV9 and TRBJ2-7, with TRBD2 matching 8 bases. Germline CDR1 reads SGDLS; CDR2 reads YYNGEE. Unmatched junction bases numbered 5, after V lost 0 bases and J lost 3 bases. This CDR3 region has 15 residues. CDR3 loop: CASSVEGGGNYEQYF. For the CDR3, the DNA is TGTGCCAGCAGCGTAGAAGGCGGGGGGAACTACGAGCAGTACTTC.

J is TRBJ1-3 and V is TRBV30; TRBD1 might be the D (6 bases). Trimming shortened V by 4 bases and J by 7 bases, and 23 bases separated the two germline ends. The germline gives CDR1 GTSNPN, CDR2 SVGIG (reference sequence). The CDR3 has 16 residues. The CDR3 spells CAWISFTAGVYNTIYF. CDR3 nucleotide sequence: TGTGCCTGGATCTCCTTCACGGCAGGGGTTTACAACACCATATATTTT.

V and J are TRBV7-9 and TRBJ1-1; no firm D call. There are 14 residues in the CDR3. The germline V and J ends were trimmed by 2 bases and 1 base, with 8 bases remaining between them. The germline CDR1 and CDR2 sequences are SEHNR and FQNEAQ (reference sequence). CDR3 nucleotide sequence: TGTGCCAGCAGCTTATACGGGTCGAACACTGAAGCTTTCTTT. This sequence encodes CASSLYGSNTEAFF.

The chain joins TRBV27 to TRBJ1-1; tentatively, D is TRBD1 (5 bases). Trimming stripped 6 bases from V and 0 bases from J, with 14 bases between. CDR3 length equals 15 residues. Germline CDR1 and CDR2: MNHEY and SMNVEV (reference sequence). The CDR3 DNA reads TGTGCCAGCAGCCGGACTAGGGGAATGAACACTGAAGCTTTCTTT. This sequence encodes CASSRTRGMNTEAFF.

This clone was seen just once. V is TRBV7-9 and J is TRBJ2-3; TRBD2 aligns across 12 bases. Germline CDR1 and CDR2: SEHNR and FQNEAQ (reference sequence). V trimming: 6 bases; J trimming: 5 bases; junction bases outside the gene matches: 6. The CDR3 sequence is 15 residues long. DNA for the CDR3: TGTGCCAGCAGACGACTAGCGGGAGTGTTAGATACGCAGTATTTT. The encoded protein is CASRRLAGVLDTQYF. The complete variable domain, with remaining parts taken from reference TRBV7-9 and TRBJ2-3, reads DTGVSQNPRHKITKRGQNVTFRCDPISEHNRLYWYRQTLGQGPEFLTYFQNEAQLEKSRLLSDRFSAERPKGSFSTLEIQRTEQGDSAMYLCASRRLAGVLDTQYFGPGTRLTVL.

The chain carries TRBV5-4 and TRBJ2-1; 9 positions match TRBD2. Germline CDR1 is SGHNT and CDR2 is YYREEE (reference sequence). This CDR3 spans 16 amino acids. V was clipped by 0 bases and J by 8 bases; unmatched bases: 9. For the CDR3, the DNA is TGTGCCAGCAGCTTGGCGGCGGGAGGGCTCCACTATGAGCAGTTCTTC. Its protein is CASSLAAGGLHYEQFF. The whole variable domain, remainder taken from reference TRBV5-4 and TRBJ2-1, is ETGVTQSPTHLIKTRGQQVTLRCSSQSGHNTVSWYQQALGQGPQFIFQYYREEENGRGNFPPRFSGLQFPNYSSELNVNALELDDSALYLCASSLAAGGLHYEQFFGPGTRLTVL.

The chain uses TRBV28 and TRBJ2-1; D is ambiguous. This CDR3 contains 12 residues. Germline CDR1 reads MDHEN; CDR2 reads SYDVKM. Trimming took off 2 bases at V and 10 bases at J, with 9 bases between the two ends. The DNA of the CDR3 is TGTGCCAGCAGTTTACGTAGTCCCGAGCAGTTCTTC. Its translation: CASSLRSPEQFF.